A selection of T cell receptor beta chains follows, all from one sample in a study of T cells in Graves' hyperthyroidism and ophthalmopathy. TCRdb ran MiXCR on the multiplex PCR reads and lists one entry per CDR3 protein. The repertoire holds under 350,000 distinct CDR3 sequences, with around 23% as singletons. Sequencing was done on a sample of blood. Every receptor here comes from a woman between 50 and 59 years old with Graves' hyperthyroidism. Both conserved end residues are part of each CDR3. D genes are given only for firm matches. The size entry is marked missing in some rows and otherwise reads once, few, many or a size class.

. TRBJ2-5 TRBV5-6 . TGTGCCAGCAGCAGCCCGGGCGGAAAACAAGAGACCCAGTACTTC CASSSPGGKQETQYF
few TRBJ1-2 TRBV25-1 TRBD1 TGTGCCAGCAGCCAGGGGGCGACTTATGGCTACACCTTC CASSQGATYGYTF
many TRBJ1-1 TRBV27 . TGTGCCAGCAGTTTACGGTCAGACAGACCGAACACTGAAGCTTTCTTT CASSLRSDRPNTEAFF
few TRBJ1-5 TRBV10-3 . TGTGCCATCAGTGAAAAACAGAATAGCAATCAGCCCCAGCATTTT CAISEKQNSNQPQHF
many TRBJ1-4 TRBV5-1 . TGCGCCAGCAGCTCGACAGGAATAGCTCCAACTAATGAAAAACTGTTTTTT CASSSTGIAPTNEKLFF
. TRBJ2-5 TRBV28 . TGTGCCAGCAGCCGGACATCTTACCCGCGAGACCAGTACTTC CASSRTSYPRDQYF
. TRBJ2-7 TRBV9 . TGTGCCAGCAGCGTAACCCAGGGCAGCGAGCAGTACTTC CASSVTQGSEQYF
many TRBJ1-1 TRBV30 . TGTGCCGCCCAGGGCCCCCGGGGCACTGAAGCTTTCTTT CAAQGPRGTEAFF
many TRBJ2-1 TRBV12-3/TRBV12-4 . TGTGCCAGCAGTTCAGGGATGTCCTACAATGAGCAGTTCTTC CASSSGMSYNEQFF
many TRBJ1-2 TRBV2 . TGTGCCAGCAGTGAATGGGGCCGGACCGCTAACTATGGCTACACCTTC CASSEWGRTANYGYTF
many TRBJ1-2 TRBV2 . TGTGCCAGCAGTGAAAAGAGAGGCCTTGGCTACACCTTC CASSEKRGLGYTF
. TRBJ2-3 TRBV11-2 . TGTGCCAGCAGCTTAGCTTCGTTCACAGATACGCAGTATTTT CASSLASFTDTQYF
many TRBJ2-1 TRBV24-1 . TGTGCCACCTCGACTGCCTTCTCCTACAATGAGCAGTTCTTC CATSTAFSYNEQFF
. TRBJ1-1 TRBV27 TRBD1 TGTGCCAGCAGCAAAATTACGCTTGTAGACAGGACAGGCACTGAAGCTTTCTTT CASSKITLVDRTGTEAFF